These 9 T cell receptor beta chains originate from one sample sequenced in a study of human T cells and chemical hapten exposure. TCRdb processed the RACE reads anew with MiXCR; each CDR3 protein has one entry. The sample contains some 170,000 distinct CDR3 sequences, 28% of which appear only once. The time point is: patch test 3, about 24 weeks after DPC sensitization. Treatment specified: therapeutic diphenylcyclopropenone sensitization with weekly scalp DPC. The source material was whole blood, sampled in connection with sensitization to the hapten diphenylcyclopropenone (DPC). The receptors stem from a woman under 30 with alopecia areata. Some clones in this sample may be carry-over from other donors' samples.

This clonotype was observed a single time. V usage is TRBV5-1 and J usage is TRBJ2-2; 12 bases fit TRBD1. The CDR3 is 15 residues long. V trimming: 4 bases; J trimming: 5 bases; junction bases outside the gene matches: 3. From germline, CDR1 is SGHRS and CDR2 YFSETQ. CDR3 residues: CASSLGQGATGELFF. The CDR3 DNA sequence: TGCGCCAGCAGCCTGGGACAGGGGGCGACCGGGGAGCTGTTTTTT.

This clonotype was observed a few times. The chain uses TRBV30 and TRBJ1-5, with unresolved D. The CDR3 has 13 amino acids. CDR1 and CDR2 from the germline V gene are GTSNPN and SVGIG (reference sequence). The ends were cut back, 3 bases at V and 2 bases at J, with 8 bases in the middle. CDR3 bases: TGTGCCTGGAGAGGCCAGGGCAATCAGCCCCAGCATTTT. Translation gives CAWRGQGNQPQHF.

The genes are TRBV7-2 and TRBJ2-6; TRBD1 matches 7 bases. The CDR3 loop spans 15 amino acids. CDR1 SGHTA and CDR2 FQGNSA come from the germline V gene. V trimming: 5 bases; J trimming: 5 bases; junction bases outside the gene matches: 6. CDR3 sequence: CASSLDRARANVLTF. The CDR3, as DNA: TGTGCCAGCAGCCTTGACAGGGCCCGGGCCAACGTCCTGACTTTC.

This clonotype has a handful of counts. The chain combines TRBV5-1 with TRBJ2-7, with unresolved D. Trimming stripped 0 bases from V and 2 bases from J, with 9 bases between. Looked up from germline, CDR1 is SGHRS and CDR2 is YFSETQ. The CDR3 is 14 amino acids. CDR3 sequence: CASSLDQAPYEQYF. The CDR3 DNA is TGCGCCAGCAGCTTGGATCAGGCCCCCTACGAGCAGTACTTC.

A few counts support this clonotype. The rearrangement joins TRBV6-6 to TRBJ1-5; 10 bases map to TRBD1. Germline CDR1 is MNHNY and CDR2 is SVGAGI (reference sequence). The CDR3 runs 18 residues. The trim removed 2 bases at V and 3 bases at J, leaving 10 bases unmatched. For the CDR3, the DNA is TGTGCCAGCAGTTACGGTTTTTCGGGGACAGGGGTCAATCAGCCCCAGCATTTT. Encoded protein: CASSYGFSGTGVNQPQHF.

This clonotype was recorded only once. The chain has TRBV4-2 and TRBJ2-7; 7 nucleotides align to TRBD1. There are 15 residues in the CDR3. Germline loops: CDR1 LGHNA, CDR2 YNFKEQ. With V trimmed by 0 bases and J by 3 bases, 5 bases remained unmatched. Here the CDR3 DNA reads TGTGCCAGCAGCCAAGATTCCGGACAGGTCTACGAGCAGTACTTC. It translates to CASSQDSGQVYEQYF.

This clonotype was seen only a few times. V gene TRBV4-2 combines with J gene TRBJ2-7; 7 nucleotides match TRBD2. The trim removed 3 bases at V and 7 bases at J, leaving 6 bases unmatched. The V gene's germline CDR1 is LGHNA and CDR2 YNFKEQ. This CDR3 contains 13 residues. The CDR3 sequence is CASSHTPGREQYF. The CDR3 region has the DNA TGTGCCAGCAGCCATACGCCCGGGAGGGAGCAGTACTTC.

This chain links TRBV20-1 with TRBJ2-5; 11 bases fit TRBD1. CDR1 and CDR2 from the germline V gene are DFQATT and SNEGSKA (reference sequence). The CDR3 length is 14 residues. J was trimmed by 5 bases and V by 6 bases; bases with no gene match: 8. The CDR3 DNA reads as TGCAGTGCGAGCCGGACAGGGGGCGCGGAGACCCAGTACTTC. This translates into CSASRTGGAETQYF.

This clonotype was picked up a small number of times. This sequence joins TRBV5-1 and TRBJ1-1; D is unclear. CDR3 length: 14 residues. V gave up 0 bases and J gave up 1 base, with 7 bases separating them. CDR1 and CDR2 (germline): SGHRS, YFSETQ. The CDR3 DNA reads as TGCGCCAGCAGCTTGGACCAAACGAACACTGAAGCTTTCTTT. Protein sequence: CASSLDQTNTEAFF. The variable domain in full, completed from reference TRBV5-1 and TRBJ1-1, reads KAGVTQTPRYLIKTRGQQVTLSCSPISGHRSVSWYQQTPGQGLQFLFEYFSETQRNKGNFPGRFSGRQFSNSRSEMNVSTLELGDSALYLCASSLDQTNTEAFFGQGTRLTVV.